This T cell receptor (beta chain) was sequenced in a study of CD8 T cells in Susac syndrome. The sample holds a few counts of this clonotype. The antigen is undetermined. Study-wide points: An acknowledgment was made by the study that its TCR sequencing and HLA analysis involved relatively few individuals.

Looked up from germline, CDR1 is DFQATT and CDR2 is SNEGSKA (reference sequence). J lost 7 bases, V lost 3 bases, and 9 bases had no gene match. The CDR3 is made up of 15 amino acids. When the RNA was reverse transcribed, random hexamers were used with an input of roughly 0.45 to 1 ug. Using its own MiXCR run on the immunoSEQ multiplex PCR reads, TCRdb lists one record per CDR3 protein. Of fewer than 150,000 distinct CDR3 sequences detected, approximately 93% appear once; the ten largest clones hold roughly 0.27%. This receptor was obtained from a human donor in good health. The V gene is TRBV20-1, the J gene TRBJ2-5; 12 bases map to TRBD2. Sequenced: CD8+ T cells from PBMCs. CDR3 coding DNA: TGCAGTGCTAGTTTGCTAGCGGGAGGGGAAGGGACCCAGTACTTC. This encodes CSASLLAGGEGTQYF.